This T cell receptor (beta chain) was captured in a study of response to subunit inactivated influenza vaccine. MiXCR, applied by TCRdb to the RT-PCR reads, yields one record per CDR3 protein. The profile shows roughly 760,000 distinct CDR3 sequences, about 20% of them singletons. Concerning this clonotype itself: Its antigen is undetermined. No DNA is shown, since the ends of the CDR3 on it are uncertain; the CDR3 is the one TCRdb lists.

Whole-study findings and limits: Few additional T cells are recruited per seasonal influenza vaccination, authors suggested.

The CDR3 comprises 21 residues, both ends counted. The source was PBMCs from blood, collected 4 to 6 days after vaccination. The chain recombines TRBV21-1 with TRBJ2-2; the listed D gene, TRBD1, was not tested against the DNA. TRBV21-1 is annotated as a pseudogene. The TCR sequence derives from a middle-aged man who received an inactivated influenza vaccine. The CDR3 loop is CASSKMKTGSLDSRRSGSCFF.